This passage covers 16 T cell receptor beta chains from one sample sequenced in a study of T cell repertoires in cytomegalovirus infection (dated by TCRdb to 2018 to 2020). Their recognized antigens are unknown. The sample's treatment or condition, from its label and the paper: in vitro stimulation with specific CMV peptide epitopes to enrich CMV-specific T cells. The sequencing machine was an Illumina HiSeq 1500. TCRdb reanalyzed the raw reads on its own, using fastp at Q25 for trimming and MiXCR for clone calling, and kept in-frame beta chains. Each entry merges the rows of one CDR3 protein and shows their most common DNA and genes. For this sample the table gives around 770,000 distinct CDR3 sequences, of which almost 30% were detected only once. The top ten hold 10% to 15% of the sample. Here the sequenced sample was cultured CD8+ T cells from PBMCs, taken from culture after CMV antigen stimulation. The receptors shown here come from a human donor in good health (CMV status not recorded). Some clones in this sample may be carry-over from other donors' samples.

The sample holds a few counts of this clonotype. The chain links TRBV27 to TRBJ1-5; D gene ambiguous. Germline loops: CDR1 MNHEY, CDR2 SMNVEV (reference sequence). The ends were cut back, 0 bases at V and 1 base at J, with 7 bases in the middle. The length of the CDR3 is 15 residues. The CDR3 is CASSLSLASNQPQHF. Written as DNA, the CDR3 is TGTGCCAGCAGTTTATCGCTGGCAAGCAATCAGCCCCAGCATTTT.

In its sample, this clonotype was seen a few times. The chain joins TRBV4-1 to TRBJ2-7; the D is unclear. This CDR3 has 16 amino acids. V lost 2 bases and J 1 base, leaving 15 bases between the germline ends. Germline-derived CDR1 and CDR2 are MGHRA and YSYEKL. Here the CDR3 DNA reads TGCGCCAGCAGCCAAAAAGAAGGACGACCTTCCTACGAGCAGTACTTC. Encoded protein: CASSQKEGRPSYEQYF.

Only a few counts were recorded for this clonotype. V usage is TRBV7-3 and J usage is TRBJ2-1; D gene unclear. Germline CDR1 reads SGHTA; CDR2 reads FQGTGA. The CDR3 is 15 residues long. With 5 bases removed from V and 2 bases from J, the gap between germline ends came to 13 bases. The CDR3 loop is CASSLGVSAYNEQFF. The CDR3 bases are TGTGCCAGCAGCCTTGGGGTGTCGGCCTACAATGAGCAGTTCTTC. The full variable domain, its missing parts supplied by reference TRBV7-3 and TRBJ2-1, is GAGVSQTPSNKVTEKGKYVELRCDPISGHTALYWYRQSLGQGPEFLIYFQGTGAADDSGLPNDRFFAVRPEGSVSTLKIQRTERGDSAVYLCASSLGVSAYNEQFFGPGTRLTVL.

The chain combines TRBV11-2 with TRBJ2-1; D may be TRBD2 (5 bases). V lost 6 bases to trimming and J lost 15 bases, with 15 bases between them. The CDR3 runs 11 residues. Per the germline V gene, CDR1 is SGHAT and CDR2 is FQNNGV. CDR3 bases: TGTGCCAGCAGGGGCGGGCTGTTGACGTTCTTC. Encoded protein: CASRGGLLTFF.

This chain links TRBV4-3 with TRBJ2-3; the match to TRBD2 covers 9 bases. The J segment lost 10 bases and the V segment lost 0 bases, leaving 11 bases of the junction unmatched. This CDR3 region has 16 residues. Germline CDR1 and CDR2: LGHNA and YSLEER. The CDR3 spells CASSQDTSGGPPSQYF. The CDR3 nucleotides read TGCGCCAGCAGCCAAGATACCAGCGGGGGGCCGCCGTCGCAGTATTTT.

The chain recombines TRBV6-2 or TRBV6-3 with TRBJ2-1; D uncertain. Between the trimmed V and J ends, which lost 2 bases and 0 bases, there was a span of 5 bases. There are 14 residues in the CDR3. Germline V CDR1 and CDR2: MNHEY, SVGEGT. Written as DNA, the CDR3 is TGTGCCAGCAGTTACGTGAGCTCCTACAATGAGCAGTTCTTC. The encoded protein is CASSYVSSYNEQFF.

The chain uses TRBV10-3 and TRBJ1-4; no clear D gene. CDR3 length: 14 residues. Trimming cost V 10 bases and J 1 base, with 13 bases left between them. The germline gives CDR1 ENHRY, CDR2 SYGVKD. In DNA, the CDR3 is TGTGCCACCAAGGCGGGTGGAACTAATGAAAAACTGTTTTTT. This encodes CATKAGGTNEKLFF.

Ten or more counts support this clonotype. The V and J genes are TRBV7-2 and TRBJ2-2, with D tentatively TRBD1 (6 bases). This CDR3 comprises 15 residues. Germline V gene lookup returns CDR1 SGHTA and CDR2 FQGNSA. The V and J ends lost 5 bases and 2 bases respectively, with 12 bases between them. CDR3 DNA sequence: TGTGCCAGCAGCGTCAGGACAGTAAACACCGGGGAGCTGTTTTTT. Translation gives CASSVRTVNTGELFF.

Many counts were recorded for this clonotype. The J gene is TRBJ1-1, the V gene TRBV7-9; D gene ambiguous. V lost 2 bases to trimming and J lost 1 base, with 5 bases between them. Germline-derived CDR1 and CDR2 are SEHNR and FQNEAQ (reference sequence). The CDR3 runs to 13 residues. The CDR3 DNA reads TGTGCCAGCAGCTTAAACGCGAACACTGAAGCTTTCTTT. The encoded protein is CASSLNANTEAFF.

This clonotype came up a few times. The genes are TRBV7-9 and TRBJ2-6, with a possible D match to TRBD1 (5 bases). CDR3 size: 17 residues. V was cut by 2 bases and J by 1 base, with 12 bases left in between. Germline assignment: CDR1 SEHNR and CDR2 FQNEAQ (reference sequence). CDR3: CASSLQGAISGANVLTF. The CDR3 DNA reads TGTGCCAGCAGCTTACAGGGTGCTATATCTGGGGCCAACGTCCTGACTTTC.

V is TRBV7-3 and J is TRBJ2-2; 9 nucleotides agree with TRBD1. The CDR3 spans 17 residues. CDR1 and CDR2 from the germline V gene are SGHTA and FQGTGA. The J segment lost 4 bases and the V segment lost 2 bases, leaving 8 bases of the junction unmatched. CDR3 in amino acids: CASSLPPDRGGTGELFF. Here the CDR3 DNA reads TGTGCCAGCAGCTTACCCCCGGACAGGGGAGGCACCGGGGAGCTGTTTTTT.

In this sample, this clonotype turned up a few times. Relative to the germline gene, one junction end is altered; a read error may explain this. This chain links TRBV4-1 with TRBJ2-7; TRBD2 matches at 8 bases. CDR3 length: 15 residues. CDR1 and CDR2 from the germline V gene are MGHRA and YSYEKL. The CDR3 nucleotides read TGTGCCAGCTGTCAAGGTGGAACTAGCGGCTACGAGCAGTACTTC. The encoded protein is CASCQGGTSGYEQYF.

This clonotype has just a few counts. The V and J genes are TRBV4-1 and TRBJ2-1; D perhaps matches TRBD1 (6 bases). V was pared by 1 base and J by 3 bases, with 10 bases between. Germline V lookup: CDR1 MGHRA, CDR2 YSYEKL. The CDR3 extends over 15 amino acids. The CDR3 sequence is CASSQVDSFYNEQFF. The CDR3 DNA sequence: TGCGCCAGCAGCCAAGTGGACAGTTTCTACAATGAGCAGTTCTTC.

V and J are TRBV6-2 or TRBV6-3 and TRBJ2-3; 11 bases are a match to TRBD2. V shed 6 bases, J shed 1 base, and the junction held 6 bases outside the gene matches. CDR1 MNHEY and CDR2 SVGEGT come from the germline V gene. This CDR3 is built from 16 residues. CDR3 loop: CASRSLAGGRTDTQYF. The DNA of the CDR3 is TGTGCCAGCAGGTCCCTAGCGGGGGGACGCACAGATACGCAGTATTTT.

This clonotype has more than one count but fewer than ten. This sequence joins TRBV27 and TRBJ1-1; tentatively, D is TRBD1 (6 bases). Trimming pared 0 bases from V and 3 bases from J, leaving 14 bases between. The CDR3 is made up of 16 amino acids. Per germline, CDR1 MNHEY and CDR2 SMNVEV (reference sequence). CDR3 loop: CASSLSYGGGDTEAFF. Written as DNA, the CDR3 is TGTGCCAGCAGTTTATCGTACGGGGGCGGAGACACTGAAGCTTTCTTT.

The CDR3 DNA reads TGTGCCAGCATAGGGGGCTTGAACACCGGGGAGCTGTTTTTT. Residues: CASIGGLNTGELFF. The rearrangement links TRBV27 to TRBJ2-2, with 7 positions matching TRBD1. V dropped 7 bases and J dropped 1; count of bases not matched to a gene: 3. The CDR3 has 14 amino acids. In germline, CDR1 is MNHEY, CDR2 SMNVEV (reference sequence).